These T cell receptor beta chains were read from a single sample in a study of blood T cell repertoires in COVID-19. Some clones are missing from TCRdb's copy, which holds only in-frame ones; the method was immunoSEQ multiplex PCR. Seen here are roughly 220,000 clones, approximately 90% observed once, and the top ten hold about 2.2%. Sequenced input: peripheral blood. These receptor sequences come from a man aged 25 to 40 who had recovered from COVID-19. Both conserved end residues are part of each CDR3. Each record gives: J gene, clone size, D gene, V gene, CDR3 protein, CDR3 DNA. A D gene is named only where the DNA matches it firmly. Not every row has a clone size; where given, it reads once, few, many or a size class.

j_gene: TRBJ1-1; abundance: .; d_gene: .; v_gene: TRBV7-2; CDR3aa: CASSLGLGPGWNAEAFF; CDR3nt: TGTGCCAGCAGCTTAGGATTAGGACCAGGGTGGAATGCTGAAGCTTTCTTT
j_gene: TRBJ1-1; abundance: once; d_gene: .; v_gene: TRBV7-8; CDR3aa: CASSLGGPEAFF; CDR3nt: TGTGCCAGCAGTCTGGGGGGTCCTGAAGCTTTCTTT
j_gene: TRBJ1-1; abundance: .; d_gene: TRBD1; v_gene: TRBV30; CDR3aa: CAWSGDRNTEAFF; CDR3nt: TGTGCCTGGAGTGGGGACAGGAACACTGAAGCTTTCTTT
j_gene: TRBJ2-5; abundance: .; d_gene: .; v_gene: TRBV4-1; CDR3aa: CASSQDMRRETQYF; CDR3nt: TGCGCCAGCAGCCAAGACATGCGGAGAGAGACCCAGTACTTC
j_gene: TRBJ2-1; abundance: .; d_gene: .; v_gene: TRBV4-3; CDR3aa: CASSQVGAPGRNEQFF; CDR3nt: TGCGCCAGCAGCCAAGTAGGCGCCCCGGGGAGGAATGAGCAGTTCTTC
j_gene: TRBJ2-1; abundance: .; d_gene: TRBD2; v_gene: TRBV6-5; CDR3aa: CASRELAGVQFF; CDR3nt: TGTGCCAGCAGGGAGCTAGCGGGGGTTCAGTTCTTC
j_gene: TRBJ1-6; abundance: once; d_gene: .; v_gene: TRBV30; CDR3aa: CAWSVLTGNNSPLHF; CDR3nt: TGTGCCTGGAGTGTCTTGACAGGAAATAATTCACCCCTCCACTTT
j_gene: TRBJ1-1; abundance: .; d_gene: .; v_gene: TRBV6-5; CDR3aa: CASSLHQGLDTEAFF; CDR3nt: TGTGCCAGCAGCCTGCATCAGGGTTTGGACACTGAAGCTTTCTTT
j_gene: TRBJ2-5; abundance: .; d_gene: TRBD2; v_gene: TRBV7-8; CDR3aa: CASSPVGGVQETQYF; CDR3nt: TGTGCCAGCAGCCCTGTGGGGGGGGTCCAAGAGACCCAGTACTTC
j_gene: TRBJ2-2; abundance: .; d_gene: .; v_gene: TRBV5-4; CDR3aa: CASSRTRGRAGELFF; CDR3nt: TGTGCCAGCAGCCGTACCAGGGGTCGGGCCGGGGAGCTGTTTTTT
j_gene: TRBJ1-2; abundance: .; d_gene: .; v_gene: TRBV6-2/TRBV6-3; CDR3aa: CASSYSISGAYGYTF; CDR3nt: TGTGCCAGCAGTTACTCCATAAGCGGGGCCTATGGCTACACCTTC
j_gene: TRBJ1-2; abundance: .; d_gene: TRBD1; v_gene: TRBV10-2; CDR3aa: CASSGSPTGTGGGEGYTF; CDR3nt: TGCGCCAGCAGTGGTTCCCCCACCGGGACAGGGGGCGGGGAAGGCTACACCTTC
j_gene: TRBJ2-7; abundance: .; d_gene: .; v_gene: TRBV7-9; CDR3aa: CATLQGSYEQYF; CDR3nt: TGTGCCACCCTACAGGGCTCCTACGAGCAGTACTTC
j_gene: TRBJ1-5; abundance: .; d_gene: .; v_gene: TRBV5-1; CDR3aa: CASSLGTVNQPQHF; CDR3nt: TGCGCCAGCAGCTTGGGTACAGTTAATCAGCCCCAGCATTTT
j_gene: TRBJ2-2; abundance: .; d_gene: TRBD1; v_gene: TRBV6-6; CDR3aa: CASSGQGSGELFF; CDR3nt: TGTGCCAGCAGTGGACAGGGAAGCGGGGAGCTGTTTTTT
j_gene: TRBJ2-2; abundance: .; d_gene: .; v_gene: TRBV5-1; CDR3aa: CASSLGGQNTGELFF; CDR3nt: TGCGCCAGCAGCTTGGGGGGCCAAAACACCGGGGAGCTGTTTTTT
j_gene: TRBJ2-1; abundance: .; d_gene: .; v_gene: TRBV6-1; CDR3aa: CASSESPGRGAGRYNEQFF; CDR3nt: TGTGCCAGCAGTGAGTCGCCGGGACGGGGAGCGGGCCGATACAATGAGCAGTTCTTC
j_gene: TRBJ2-7; abundance: .; d_gene: TRBD1; v_gene: TRBV5-4; CDR3aa: CASSLETGAFFGEQYF; CDR3nt: TGTGCCAGCAGCTTGGAGACAGGGGCTTTTTTCGGGGAGCAGTACTTC
j_gene: TRBJ2-7; abundance: .; d_gene: TRBD2; v_gene: TRBV3-1/TRBV3-2; CDR3aa: CASSQFSGGPYEQYF; CDR3nt: TGTGCCAGCAGCCAATTTAGCGGGGGACCCTACGAGCAGTACTTC
j_gene: TRBJ2-3; abundance: .; d_gene: .; v_gene: TRBV27; CDR3aa: CASSLKWRRDTQYF; CDR3nt: TGTGCCAGCAGTTTGAAGTGGAGAAGAGATACGCAGTATTTT
j_gene: TRBJ1-2; abundance: .; d_gene: .; v_gene: TRBV18; CDR3aa: CASSLLDNGYTF; CDR3nt: TGTGCCAGCTCACTCCTCGACAATGGCTACACCTTC
j_gene: TRBJ2-7; abundance: .; d_gene: .; v_gene: TRBV28; CDR3aa: CASSVKPGNPNEQYF; CDR3nt: TGTGCCAGCAGCGTTAAGCCCGGGAACCCCAACGAGCAGTACTTC
j_gene: TRBJ2-1; abundance: .; d_gene: TRBD1; v_gene: TRBV5-1; CDR3aa: CASSLPGGHEQFF; CDR3nt: TGCGCCAGCAGCTTACCAGGGGGCCATGAGCAGTTCTTC
j_gene: TRBJ2-3; abundance: .; d_gene: TRBD2; v_gene: TRBV5-1; CDR3aa: CASSPSGRGVYTDTQYF; CDR3nt: TGCGCCAGCAGCCCTTCGGGGCGGGGGGTCTACACAGATACGCAGTATTTT
j_gene: TRBJ2-1; abundance: once; d_gene: .; v_gene: TRBV5-5; CDR3aa: CASSLASVNEQFF; CDR3nt: TGTGCCAGCAGCTTGGCCAGTGTGAATGAGCAGTTCTTC
j_gene: TRBJ2-5; abundance: .; d_gene: TRBD1; v_gene: TRBV5-1; CDR3aa: CASSLDPTGTASQETQYF; CDR3nt: TGCGCCAGCAGCTTGGACCCAACCGGGACAGCGTCTCAAGAGACCCAGTACTTC
j_gene: TRBJ1-3; abundance: .; d_gene: TRBD1; v_gene: TRBV29-1; CDR3aa: CSVRDTGAPGNTIYF; CDR3nt: TGCAGCGTCAGGGATACAGGGGCTCCTGGAAACACCATATATTTT
j_gene: TRBJ2-5; abundance: .; d_gene: TRBD2; v_gene: TRBV5-4; CDR3aa: CASSLGGGGETQYF; CDR3nt: TGTGCCAGCAGCTTGGGCGGGGGGGGCGAGACCCAGTACTTC
j_gene: TRBJ1-4; abundance: .; d_gene: .; v_gene: TRBV5-8; CDR3aa: CASPPPDRFNEKLFF; CDR3nt: TGTGCCAGCCCTCCGCCAGACAGATTTAATGAAAAACTGTTTTTT
j_gene: TRBJ2-7; abundance: .; d_gene: TRBD1; v_gene: TRBV7-2; CDR3aa: CASSPTSGQGYEQYF; CDR3nt: TGTGCCAGCAGCCCTACTTCGGGACAGGGCTACGAGCAGTACTTC
j_gene: TRBJ2-5; abundance: few; d_gene: .; v_gene: TRBV27; CDR3aa: CASSRDFKETQYF; CDR3nt: TGTGCCAGCAGCAGGGACTTCAAAGAGACCCAGTACTTC
j_gene: TRBJ2-7; abundance: .; d_gene: .; v_gene: TRBV10-3; CDR3aa: CAISVLGRGSYEQYF; CDR3nt: TGTGCCATCAGTGTTCTGGGCCGGGGCTCCTACGAGCAGTACTTC
j_gene: TRBJ1-6; abundance: few; d_gene: .; v_gene: TRBV10-1; CDR3aa: CASSESRTENSPLHF; CDR3nt: TGCGCCAGCAGTGAGTCGAGGACAGAGAATTCACCCCTCCACTTT
j_gene: TRBJ1-2; abundance: .; d_gene: .; v_gene: TRBV11-2; CDR3aa: CASSRRAANTTF; CDR3nt: TGTGCCAGCAGCCGGCGGGCAGCTAATACCACCTTC
j_gene: TRBJ1-1; abundance: once; d_gene: .; v_gene: TRBV19; CDR3aa: CASSPESNTEAFF; CDR3nt: TGTGCCAGTAGTCCTGAGTCGAACACTGAAGCTTTCTTT
j_gene: TRBJ1-1; abundance: .; d_gene: .; v_gene: TRBV7-2; CDR3aa: CASSPTRGGSEAFF; CDR3nt: TGTGCCAGCAGCCCCACAAGGGGGGGCTCTGAAGCTTTCTTT
j_gene: TRBJ1-2; abundance: .; d_gene: TRBD1; v_gene: TRBV5-1; CDR3aa: CASSRGQAANYGYTF; CDR3nt: TGCGCCAGCAGTCGGGGACAGGCTGCTAACTATGGCTACACCTTC
j_gene: TRBJ1-4; abundance: .; d_gene: .; v_gene: TRBV7-9; CDR3aa: CASSLRQARAREKLFF; CDR3nt: TGTGCCAGCAGCCTCCGCCAGGCCAGGGCCCGTGAAAAACTGTTTTTT
j_gene: TRBJ2-1; abundance: .; d_gene: .; v_gene: TRBV7-9; CDR3aa: CASSPGGSSYNEQFF; CDR3nt: TGTGCCAGCAGCCCAGGAGGGAGCTCCTACAATGAGCAGTTCTTC
j_gene: TRBJ2-3; abundance: .; d_gene: .; v_gene: TRBV19; CDR3aa: CASSIGIDRNTQYF; CDR3nt: TGTGCCAGTAGTATAGGGATAGACAGGAATACGCAGTATTTT
j_gene: TRBJ1-3; abundance: .; d_gene: .; v_gene: TRBV5-1; CDR3aa: CASSLEGSGNTIYF; CDR3nt: TGCGCCAGCAGCCTTGAGGGCTCTGGAAACACCATATATTTT
j_gene: TRBJ1-5; abundance: .; d_gene: .; v_gene: TRBV7-2; CDR3aa: CASSLVTVDQPQHF; CDR3nt: TGTGCCAGCAGCTTAGTTACAGTCGATCAGCCCCAGCATTTT
j_gene: TRBJ2-1; abundance: .; d_gene: .; v_gene: TRBV2; CDR3aa: CASSENGGEQFF; CDR3nt: TGTGCCAGCAGTGAAAATGGCGGGGAGCAGTTCTTC
j_gene: TRBJ1-3; abundance: .; d_gene: .; v_gene: TRBV5-1; CDR3aa: CASSLQGSSGNTIYF; CDR3nt: TGCGCCAGCAGCTTGCAGGGGTCTAGTGGAAACACCATATATTTT
j_gene: TRBJ1-6; abundance: .; d_gene: .; v_gene: TRBV20-1; CDR3aa: CSASPLRALHF; CDR3nt: TGCAGTGCTAGCCCACTCCGGGCCCTCCACTTT
j_gene: TRBJ2-7; abundance: .; d_gene: TRBD2; v_gene: TRBV7-6; CDR3aa: CASSLVASSGGFGVYEQYF; CDR3nt: TGTGCCAGCAGCTTAGTTGCATCTAGCGGGGGCTTCGGCGTGTACGAGCAGTACTTC
j_gene: TRBJ2-7; abundance: .; d_gene: .; v_gene: TRBV7-4; CDR3aa: CASSLEGEQEVYEQYF; CDR3nt: TGTGCCAGCAGCTTAGAGGGGGAACAGGAGGTCTACGAGCAGTACTTC
j_gene: TRBJ2-6; abundance: .; d_gene: .; v_gene: TRBV13; CDR3aa: CASRTLSGANVLTF; CDR3nt: TGTGCCAGCAGAACTCTCTCTGGGGCCAACGTCCTGACTTTC
j_gene: TRBJ1-1; abundance: .; d_gene: .; v_gene: TRBV6-2/TRBV6-3; CDR3aa: CASSRGPGWQNTEAFF; CDR3nt: TGTGCCAGCAGTCGAGGGCCAGGTTGGCAAAACACTGAAGCTTTCTTT